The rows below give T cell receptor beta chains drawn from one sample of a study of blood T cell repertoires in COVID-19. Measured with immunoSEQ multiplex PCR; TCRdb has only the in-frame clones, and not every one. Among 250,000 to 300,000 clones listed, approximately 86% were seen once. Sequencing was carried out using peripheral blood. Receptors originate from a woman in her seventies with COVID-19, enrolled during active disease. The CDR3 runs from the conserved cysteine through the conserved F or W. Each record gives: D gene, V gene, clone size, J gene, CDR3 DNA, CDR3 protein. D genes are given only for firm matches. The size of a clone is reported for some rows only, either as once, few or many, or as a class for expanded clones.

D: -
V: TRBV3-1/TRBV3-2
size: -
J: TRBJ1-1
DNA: TGTGCCAGCAGCCACCGACCCGGGGAGAACACTGAAGCTTTCTTT
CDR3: CASSHRPGENTEAFF

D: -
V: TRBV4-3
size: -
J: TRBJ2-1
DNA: TGCGCCAGCAGCCAAGTGCTGACTTTCGAGCAGTTCTTC
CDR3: CASSQVLTFEQFF

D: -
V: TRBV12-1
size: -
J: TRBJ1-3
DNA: TGTGCCAGCAGCTTTTCCATTTGGGGACAGATCTCTGGAAACACCATATATTTT
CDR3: CASSFSIWGQISGNTIYF

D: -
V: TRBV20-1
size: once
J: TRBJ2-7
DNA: TGCAGTGCTAGTAGACTCTACGAGCAGTACTTC
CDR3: CSASRLYEQYF

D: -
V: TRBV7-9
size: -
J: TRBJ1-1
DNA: TGTGCCAGCAGCTTAGAAAATGGGGCGGTGACTGAAGCTTTCTTT
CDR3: CASSLENGAVTEAFF

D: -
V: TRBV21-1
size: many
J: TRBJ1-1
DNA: TGTGCCAGCATACCACTTTCGACTGAAGCTTTCTTT
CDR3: CASIPLSTEAFF

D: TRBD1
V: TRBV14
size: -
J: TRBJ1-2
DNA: TGTGCCAGCAGCCGAGCGGACAGGGGCTATGGCTACACCTTC
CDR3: CASSRADRGYGYTF

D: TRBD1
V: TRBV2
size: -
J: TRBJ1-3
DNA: TGTGCCAGCAGTGTAGGGCAGGGGGCAGGAAACACCATATATTTT
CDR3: CASSVGQGAGNTIYF

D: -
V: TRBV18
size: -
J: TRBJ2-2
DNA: TGTGCCAGCTCACCACTTATGGGGGGAATCGCCGGGGAGCTGTTTTTT
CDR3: CASSPLMGGIAGELFF

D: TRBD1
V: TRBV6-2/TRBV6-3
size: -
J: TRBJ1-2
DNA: TGTGCCAGCCGCCCCACAGGGGGATTCGGCTACACCTTC
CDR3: CASRPTGGFGYTF

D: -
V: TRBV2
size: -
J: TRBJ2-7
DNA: TGTGCCAGCAGTGGAGGCCCTCTCACCTACGAGCAGTACTTC
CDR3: CASSGGPLTYEQYF

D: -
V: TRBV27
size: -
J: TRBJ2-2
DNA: TGTGCCAGCAGTTTATTTGGGGGCTACACCGGGGAGCTGTTTTTT
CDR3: CASSLFGGYTGELFF